This TCR beta chain stems from a study of Graves' ophthalmopathy and Graves' hyperthyroidism. Overall study findings and caveats: The model predicted ophthalmopathy progression with over 60% sensitivity and around 74% specificity.

Of note for this clonotype: Its antigen is undetermined.

RNA transcripts were the source from which TCR beta CDR3 regions were amplified. Scientists carried out first-round RT-PCR using HTBI primers and then a second-round multiplex PCR. Using its own MiXCR run on the multiplex PCR reads, TCRdb lists one record per CDR3 protein. Seen here are fewer than 600,000 distinct CDR3 sequences, around an eighth observed once, and the top ten hold more than 8.5%. Germline V gives CDR1 MNHNS, CDR2 SASEGT. The CDR3 is 15 residues long. V lost 5 bases to trimming and J lost 4 bases, with 17 bases between them. The rearrangement joins TRBV6-1 to TRBJ1-1; D not certain. This clonotype was obtained from a woman in her twenties or thirties with Graves' ophthalmopathy. The specimen was blood. CDR3 sequence: CASSHRTGLGTEAFF. The CDR3 nucleotides read TGTGCCAGCAGTCATCGGACGGGCTTGGGCACTGAAGCTTTCTTT.